This T cell receptor beta chain comes out of a study of human T cells and chemical hapten exposure (dated by TCRdb to 2020 to 2023). Notes on the research overall: For sensitization, 2% DPC in acetone was applied to a roughly 2 cm by roughly 2 cm area of upper inner arm skin. Patch testing was done on the upper back using Finn chambers containing 0.01% DPC, and results were scored after 6 days according to International Contact Dermatitis Research Group standards. The study tracked peripheral blood TCR repertoire changes in vivo during primary and secondary sensitization to the hapten diphenylcyclopropenone (DPC) in alopecia patients. Blood samples were taken from patients before sensitization (week 0) and at 2, 6 and about 24 weeks after DPC sensitization. Libraries were pooled for sequencing, and per-sample TCR yields varied mainly because of small differences in library volumes within the pool. Patients additionally received weekly therapeutic DPC doses to the scalp throughout the roughly 25-week study period. Most of the patients in the cohort were female, and the cohort covered alopecia areata with under or over 50% scalp involvement, alopecia totalis and alopecia universalis. Blood for TCR sequencing was provided by twenty-nine alopecia patients at one to four time points (pre-sensitization, 2, 6 and 24 weeks).

Library preparation used RACE. Sequencing used a NextSeq 500. During library preparation, unique molecular identifiers were attached to individual cDNA molecules so that TCRs could be counted in a quantitative, reproducible way. From each blood RNA sample, both TCR alpha and TCR beta chains were sequenced. Concerning the study's data processing: The median number of TCRs per sample was 95,638, ranging from about 20,000 to 700,000. The Decombinator software suite was used to annotate the V, J and CDR3 of the TCR reads. For the PS versus PT1 abundance plots, all samples were subsampled to the same number of TCRs (28,000). TCRs were defined as expanded if absent before sensitization and observed at least eight times at the 2-week time point. TCRdb redid the processing of the public reads, applying fastp at Q25 and MiXCR, and retained in-frame beta chains. Here each entry gathers all rows of one CDR3 protein and keeps the most common genes and DNA. TCRdb, rather than the study authors, made the V and J calls. The sample table lists a few hundred thousand distinct CDR3 sequences, about 6.3% of them with a count of one. Less than 6.5% of the sample belongs to the ten largest clones.

The paper's findings and limits, for the study overall: Expanded TCRs formed significantly more large CDR3 similarity clusters than pre-sensitization or healthy control sets, consistent with antigen-driven responses. After repeated subsampling, the strength of the expansion versus patch-test correlation and the threshold at which it became significant changed. All patients had alopecia, a presumed autoimmune disease, so their immune response might differ from that of healthy individuals. DPC sensitization did not change the number of TCRs with a frequency above 1 in 1000, and there was no evidence of changes in global repertoire structure. The number of PT1 expanded TCRs positively correlated with patch test score, significant at thresholds 8, 16 and 32 but not 4.

On this clonotype itself: It has no known antigen specificity. Base qualities are missing; no much larger clone stands one base away.

From the germline V gene (reference sequence), CDR1 is LGHDT and CDR2 is YNNKEL. Trimming at the junction amounts to 5 bases on V and 4 bases on J, and the germline ends lie 14 bases apart. The CDR3 has 14 amino acids, counting the end cysteine and phenylalanine. Only the CDR3 part of the read is kept: 42 bases, read in frame from the first base. Taken with the paper, the label for time point translates to: patch test 2, 6 weeks after DPC sensitization. The treatment or condition tag for this specimen amounts to: therapeutic diphenylcyclopropenone sensitization with weekly scalp DPC. At each patch-test visit, blood was drawn before the patch test was applied. To be eligible, patients had to be aged 18 to 70, diagnosed with alopecia and judged suitable for DPC therapy, while pregnant patients were excluded. Total RNA was isolated from unfractionated whole blood collected in Tempus Blood RNA tubes.

This material consisted of whole blood, taken in connection with sensitization to the hapten diphenylcyclopropenone (DPC). This clonotype was obtained from a woman younger than 30 with alopecia areata. Some clones in this sample may be carry-over from other donors' samples. Rearrangement joined TRBV3-1 to TRBJ1-2; TRBD1 is a possible D gene, resting on 5 matching bases. The DNA sequence follows: TGTGCCAGCAGCACCACGACAGCCAGCTATGGCTACACCTTC. It translates to CASSTTTASYGYTF.